Presented here are 30 T cell receptor beta chains from one specimen sequenced in a study of blood T cell repertoires in COVID-19. The protocol was immunoSEQ multiplex PCR, while the TCRdb copy is restricted to in-frame clones and leaves out a portion. The sample has about 35,000 clones, roughly four fifths seen once. The sequencing sample was made of peripheral blood. These TCRs come from a man at least 80 years old with active or convalescent COVID-19.

This clone was recorded only once. The chain couples TRBV20-1 to TRBJ2-3; D might be TRBD1 or TRBD2, each matching 5 bases. Trimming pared 4 bases from V and 2 bases from J, leaving 13 bases between. The CDR3 runs to 14 residues. Germline loops: CDR1 DFQATT, CDR2 SNEGSKA (reference sequence). CDR3 nucleotides: TGCAGTGCTATTGAGGGGCCCTCCACAGATACGCAGTATTTT. Amino acid sequence: CSAIEGPSTDTQYF.

V and J are TRBV5-1 and TRBJ2-1; TRBD2 might be the D (5 bases). Trimming took off 6 bases at V and 3 bases at J, with 13 bases between the two ends. Germline V gives CDR1 SGHRS, CDR2 YFSETQ. This CDR3 is 14 amino acids long. The CDR3 DNA reads TGCGCCAGCAACCAGGAGGTGCTCTACAATGAGCAGTTCTTC. The encoded protein is CASNQEVLYNEQFF.

This chain uses TRBV28 with TRBJ1-1; D is uncertain. The ends were cut back, 8 bases at V and 1 base at J, with 38 bases in the middle. Germline CDR1 reads MDHEN; CDR2 reads SYDVKM. There are 22 residues in the CDR3. CDR3 coding DNA: TGTGCCAGCGAATTCCCTTCGTCCCTCTCAAGATCACCCGAAAGCCAGAACACTGAAGCTTTCTTT. Amino acid sequence: CASEFPSSLSRSPESQNTEAFF.

The chain employs TRBV27 and TRBJ1-6; TRBD1 might be the D (6 bases). The CDR3 has 17 residues. Germline CDR1 reads MNHEY; CDR2 reads SMNVEV (reference sequence). Trimming pared 2 bases from V and 7 bases from J, leaving 18 bases between. The CDR3 region has the DNA TGTGCCAGCAGTTTAACCCTCGGCGGGGGGCAGAATTCACCCCTCCACTTT. Translated: CASSLTLGGGQNSPLHF.

V is TRBV4-1 and J is TRBJ1-6; 9 bases line up with TRBD1. The CDR3 loop spans 16 amino acids. CDR1 and CDR2 from the germline V gene are MGHRA and YSYEKL. V lost 2 bases to trimming and J lost 10 bases; unmatched junction nucleotides: 9. The DNA for the CDR3 is TGCGCCAGCAGCCAAAGTGGGGGGACAGGGTACTCACCCCTCCACTTT. Translation: CASSQSGGTGYSPLHF.

The chain has TRBV6-5 and TRBJ2-3, with TRBD2 as a possible D gene (6 bases). V was cut by 7 bases and J by 0 bases, with 11 bases left in between. Germline V lookup: CDR1 MNHEY, CDR2 SVGAGI. CDR3 length: 14 residues. The chain's CDR3 is CASKGLTSTDTQYF. In DNA form, the CDR3 reads TGTGCCAGCAAGGGACTTACTAGCACAGATACGCAGTATTTT.

The chain is built from TRBV6-5 and TRBJ2-5, with unresolved D. Germline loops: CDR1 MNHEY, CDR2 SVGAGI. The ends were cut back, 2 bases at V and 5 bases at J, with 9 bases in the middle. The CDR3 loop spans 13 amino acids. The CDR3 region is CASSYVSSETQYF. The CDR3 nucleotides are TGTGCCAGCAGTTACGTGAGTTCCGAGACCCAGTACTTC.

The J gene is TRBJ1-6, the V gene TRBV29-1, with a weak D call TRBD1 (5 bases). The CDR3 has 13 amino acids. Germline V lookup: CDR1 SQVTM, CDR2 ANQGSEA. The germline V and J ends were trimmed by 4 bases and 10 bases, with 14 bases remaining between them. CDR3: CSVGTGPKSPLHF. CDR3 nucleotides: TGCAGCGTTGGAACAGGCCCGAAATCACCCCTCCACTTT.

The rearrangement uses TRBV28 and TRBJ2-7; 7 nucleotides agree with TRBD1. CDR3 length: 15 residues. V shed 5 bases, J shed 5 bases, and the junction held 12 bases outside the gene matches. Germline assignment: CDR1 MDHEN and CDR2 SYDVKM. The CDR3 nucleotides read TGTGCCAGCAGTGCCAGCCAACAGGGGTCCGACGAGCAGTACTTC. Translation: CASSASQQGSDEQYF. The variable domain in full, with the rest retrieved from reference TRBV28 and TRBJ2-7, is DVKVTQSSRYLVKRTGEKVFLECVQDMDHENMFWYRQDPGLGLRLIYFSYDVKMKEKGDIPEGYSVSREKKERFSLILESASTNQTSMYLCASSASQQGSDEQYFGPGTRLTVT.

CDR3 nucleotide sequence: TGCGCCAGCAGCCAGGCTCGACAGGGACAGGTCACAGATACGCAGTATTTT. This codes for CASSQARQGQVTDTQYF. The chain uses TRBV4-1 and TRBJ2-3; 8 bases fit TRBD1. Germline-derived CDR1 and CDR2 are MGHRA and YSYEKL. The length of the CDR3 is 17 residues. V was pared by 3 bases and J by 2 bases, with 10 bases of the junction left unmatched.

V is TRBV25-1 and J is TRBJ2-7, with TRBD2 identical over 15 bases. The CDR3 loop spans 16 amino acids. Per germline, CDR1 MGHDK and CDR2 SYGVNS. J was trimmed by 6 bases and V by 2 bases; bases with no gene match: 5. The DNA of the CDR3 is TGTGCCAGCAGTGAACTCTCGGGACTAGCGGGAGGCGAGCAGTACTTC. This translates into CASSELSGLAGGEQYF.

This clone was recorded only once. V is TRBV3-1 (or the pseudogene TRBV3-2) and J is TRBJ2-1, with 7 bases identical to TRBD1. The CDR3 is 14 residues long. The V gene end was trimmed by 9 bases and the J gene end by 7 bases; junction bases not matched to a gene: 12. Germline V gene lookup returns CDR1 LGHDT and CDR2 YNNKEL (reference sequence). The CDR3 DNA reads TGTGCCAGTTGGGATCCCGGGACAGCAAATGAGCAGTTCTTC. Translated: CASWDPGTANEQFF.

The chain has TRBV24-1 and TRBJ2-5; D unclear. The germline CDR1 and CDR2 sequences are KGHDR and SFDVKD. The CDR3 has 15 residues. V lost 3 bases and J lost 2, with 12 bases in between. CDR3 bases: TGTGCCACCAGTGATCCCAAACAGCAACAAGAGACCCAGTACTTC. The encoded protein is CATSDPKQQQETQYF.

The chain uses TRBV28 and TRBJ2-1, with 7 bases identical to TRBD2. The CDR3 consists of 15 residues. In germline, CDR1 is MDHEN, CDR2 SYDVKM. The V and J ends lost 2 bases and 5 bases, in that order; junction bases with no gene match: 6. CDR3 loop: CASSLRREQNNEQFF. The CDR3 DNA sequence: TGTGCCAGCAGTTTACGGCGGGAGCAGAACAATGAGCAGTTCTTC.

V and J are TRBV6-2 or TRBV6-3 and TRBJ2-7; 7 nucleotides align to TRBD1. CDR1 is MNHEY and CDR2 is SVGEGT in the germline V gene. CDR3 size: 14 residues. J was trimmed by 2 bases and V by 0 bases; bases with no gene match: 1. This CDR3 reads CASSYSGTAYEQYF. In DNA form, the CDR3 reads TGTGCCAGCAGTTACTCGGGGACAGCCTACGAGCAGTACTTC.

The V call is TRBV5-5, the J call TRBJ1-1; 9 nucleotides agree with TRBD1. The V gene end was trimmed by 1 base and the J gene end by 2 bases; junction bases not matched to a gene: 0. The length of the CDR3 is 14 residues. Germline lookup yields CDR1 SGHKS and CDR2 YYEKEE (reference sequence). CDR3 DNA: TGTGCCAGCAGCTTGACAGGGGGCAACACTGAAGCTTTCTTT. Its translation is CASSLTGGNTEAFF. The whole variable domain, remainder taken from reference TRBV5-5 and TRBJ1-1, is DAGVTQSPTHLIKTRGQQVTLRCSPISGHKSVSWYQQVLGQGPQFIFQYYEKEERGRGNFPDRFSARQFPNYSSELNVNALLLGDSALYLCASSLTGGNTEAFFGQGTRLTVV.

The chain carries TRBV9 and TRBJ1-1; a weak D match, TRBD1 (6 bases). Germline V gene data show CDR1 as SGDLS and CDR2 as YYNGEE. There are 13 residues in the CDR3. V was clipped by 7 bases and J by 1 base, with 11 bases between them. The CDR3 DNA reads as TGTGCCAGCGGGAAGACAGGGAACACTGAAGCTTTCTTT. Protein sequence: CASGKTGNTEAFF.

Points on this clone: Other DNA sequences in the same sample also yield this CDR3. The chain couples TRBV5-5 to TRBJ2-7, with D possibly matching TRBD1 (5 bases). The V end was cut by 3 bases, the J end by 1 base, with 14 bases between. Germline-derived CDR1 and CDR2 are SGHKS and YYEKEE (reference sequence). The CDR3 totals 15 residues. CDR3 bases: TGTGCCAGCAGCTGGGGAACAGGCGATTCCTACGAGCAGTACTTC. It is translated as CASSWGTGDSYEQYF.

The chain uses TRBV9 and TRBJ2-3; no clear D gene. Germline V lookup: CDR1 SGDLS, CDR2 YYNGEE. The germline V and J ends were trimmed by 3 bases and 0 bases, with 8 bases remaining between them. CDR3 length: 14 residues. The CDR3 DNA sequence: TGTGCCAGCAGCGACCCGGTTAGCACAGATACGCAGTATTTT. Its translation is CASSDPVSTDTQYF.

The gene calls are TRBV9 and TRBJ2-5; TRBD2 aligns across 7 bases. V lost 1 base to trimming and J lost 5 bases; unmatched junction nucleotides: 8. CDR1 and CDR2 from the germline V gene are SGDLS and YYNGEE. This CDR3 contains 15 residues. CDR3 in DNA: TGTGCCAGCAGCGTAAAATCGGGAGGTGGGGAGACCCAGTACTTC. It is translated as CASSVKSGGGETQYF.

This clone was counted between two and nine times. V is TRBV24-1 and J is TRBJ2-3; weak D call: TRBD2 (6 bases). V was clipped by 5 bases and J by 0 bases, with 17 bases between them. This CDR3 spans 17 amino acids. Germline V CDR1 and CDR2: KGHDR, SFDVKD. The CDR3 DNA reads TGTGCCACCAGTGCTCATAGCGGAGCAAGAAGCACAGATACGCAGTATTTT. Its protein is CATSAHSGARSTDTQYF.

This chain joins TRBV24-1 and TRBJ2-1, with TRBD2 matching over 7 bases. Germline values: CDR1 KGHDR, CDR2 SFDVKD. The CDR3 is 19 amino acids. Germline trimming cut 2 bases from V and 2 bases from J; bases unmatched to any gene: 14. CDR3 residues: CATSDSLVTGGGPYNEQFF. Written as DNA, the CDR3 is TGTGCCACCAGTGATTCCCTCGTTACGGGAGGTGGCCCCTACAATGAGCAGTTCTTC.

On this clone itself: The junction does not match germline at one end; this may be a read error. This rearrangement joins TRBV12-3 or TRBV12-4 to TRBJ2-7; 8 bases map to TRBD2. The CDR3 is 11 residues long. CDR3: CTGTRNLGQYF. CDR3 coding DNA: TGCACCGGGACTAGAAATTTAGGGCAGTACTTC.

The chain couples TRBV27 to TRBJ2-3; 9 bases line up with TRBD2. V was clipped by 2 bases and J by 2 bases; unmatched bases: 8. The CDR3 runs to 17 residues. Germline CDR1 and CDR2: MNHEY and SMNVEV (reference sequence). The CDR3 bases are TGTGCCAGCAGTTTAACGGGCGGGAGGGCCGTCACAGATACGCAGTATTTT. It yields the protein CASSLTGGRAVTDTQYF.

This clone showed up just a few times. The chain is built from TRBV12-3 or TRBV12-4 and TRBJ2-7, with D possibly being TRBD2 (5 bases). With 2 bases removed from V and 13 bases from J, the gap between germline ends came to 15 bases. The CDR3 runs to 12 residues. In nucleotides, the CDR3 is TGTGCCAGCAGTTTAAACGGGCGGAGGCTATACTTC. It codes for CASSLNGRRLYF.

V is TRBV6-5 and J is TRBJ2-3, with 7 bases matching TRBD2. The CDR3 has 11 amino acids. Germline CDR1 MNHEY, CDR2 SVGAGI. V was clipped by 7 bases and J by 8 bases; unmatched bases: 3. The CDR3 DNA is TGTGCCAGCAATTTAGCGGGTACGCAGTATTTT. This gives the protein CASNLAGTQYF.

The chain recombines TRBV19 with TRBJ2-7; 12 bases are shared with TRBD2. This CDR3 spans 16 amino acids. The junction had 5 bases not matched to a gene; V was cut back by 4 bases and J by 1 base. Germline values: CDR1 LNHDA, CDR2 SQIVND (reference sequence). CDR3 residues: CASSKTSGSQSYEQYF. The CDR3 DNA reads as TGTGCCAGTAGTAAGACTAGCGGGAGCCAATCCTACGAGCAGTACTTC. Using reference TRBV19 and TRBJ2-7 for the parts outside the CDR3, the full variable domain is DGGITQSPKYLFRKEGQNVTLSCEQNLNHDAMYWYRQDPGQGLRLIYYSQIVNDFQKGDIAEGYSVSREKKESFPLTVTSAQKNPTAFYLCASSKTSGSQSYEQYFGPGTRLTVT.

This clone has more than one count but fewer than ten. This chain uses TRBV7-9 with TRBJ1-2; D call uncertain. Germline lookup yields CDR1 SEHNR and CDR2 FQNEAQ (reference sequence). CDR3 length: 13 amino acids. V was cut by 3 bases and J by 2 bases, with 7 bases left in between. CDR3 DNA: TGTGCCAGCAGCTTGTACAGCAACTATGGCTACACCTTC. Residues: CASSLYSNYGYTF.

The V call is TRBV25-1, the J call TRBJ2-5; possible D gene TRBD1, 6 bases. The V end lost 2 bases, the J end lost 5 bases, and 18 bases lay between the germline ends. The CDR3 loop spans 16 amino acids. Germline CDR1 is MGHDK and CDR2 is SYGVNS. The CDR3 DNA follows: TGTGCCAGCAGTGAAAACCCCCCGGGACAATGGGAGACCCAGTACTTC. This codes for CASSENPPGQWETQYF.

The CDR3 reads CASSLVDDSTGELFF. CDR3 in DNA: TGTGCCAGCAGCTTGGTTGACGACTCCACCGGGGAGCTGTTTTTT. The V gene is TRBV5-6, the J gene TRBJ2-2; D gene unclear. The V end lost 0 bases, the J end lost 4 bases, and 10 bases lay between the germline ends. The CDR3 contains 15 residues. Germline CDR1 is SGHDT and CDR2 is YYEEEE.